This T cell receptor beta chain was sequenced for a study of Graves' ophthalmopathy and Graves' hyperthyroidism. Study-level points and caveats: A model built from 13 signatures distinguished ophthalmopathy from stable hyperthyroidism with roughly 85% sensitivity and about 77% specificity. Detected in blood as well were most expanded thyroid clonotypes with frequency above 0.001.

This clonotype showed up just once. Its antigen is undetermined. Researchers took RNA transcripts and amplified TCR beta CDR3 regions from them. Second-round multiplex PCR came after a first-round RT-PCR that employed HTBI primers. TCRdb passed the multiplex PCR reads through MiXCR, listing each CDR3 protein once. The data contain approximately 700,000 distinct CDR3 sequences, about 38% of them singletons. Other autoimmune diseases, uncontrolled infections, pregnancy and lactation each led to patient exclusion. The CDR3 contains 15 residues. Germline CDR1 and CDR2: SGHAT and FQNNGV. Between the trimmed V and J ends, which lost 5 bases and 7 bases, there was a span of 15 bases.

V gene TRBV11-2 combines with J gene TRBJ1-6; D is unclear. This receptor was identified in an adult man with Graves' ophthalmopathy. The sequencing input was peripheral blood. The CDR3 reads CASSQGRASNSPLHF. DNA of the CDR3: TGTGCCAGCAGCCAAGGCCGGGCGTCCAATTCACCCCTCCACTTT.